Listed here is a single T cell receptor beta chain. The data stem from a study of T cells in localized non-small cell lung cancer. The protocol was immunoSEQ multiplex PCR, while the TCRdb copy is restricted to in-frame clones and leaves out a portion. The table lists approximately 81,000 clones, 88% of them singletons. CDR1 is SGHDN, CDR2 FVKESK, per germline. The CDR3 runs to 13 residues. Trimming took off 1 base at V and 6 bases at J, with 10 bases between the two ends. This clonotype originated in a woman aged 35-70 years with stage I squamous cell lung carcinoma. The chain uses TRBV14 and TRBJ2-7, with D tentatively TRBD1 (5 bases). The sample here was peripheral blood, taken before any cancer treatment. The CDR3 DNA reads TGTGCCAGCAGCCAAGCGACAGCTAGCGAGCAGTACTTC. Translating it yields CASSQATASEQYF. Using reference TRBV14 and TRBJ2-7 for the parts outside the CDR3, the full variable domain is EAGVTQFPSHSVIEKGQTVTLRCDPISGHDNLYWYRRVMGKEIKFLLHFVKESKQDESGMPNNRFLAERTGGTYSTLKVQPAELEDSGVYFCASSQATASEQYFGPGTRLTVT.